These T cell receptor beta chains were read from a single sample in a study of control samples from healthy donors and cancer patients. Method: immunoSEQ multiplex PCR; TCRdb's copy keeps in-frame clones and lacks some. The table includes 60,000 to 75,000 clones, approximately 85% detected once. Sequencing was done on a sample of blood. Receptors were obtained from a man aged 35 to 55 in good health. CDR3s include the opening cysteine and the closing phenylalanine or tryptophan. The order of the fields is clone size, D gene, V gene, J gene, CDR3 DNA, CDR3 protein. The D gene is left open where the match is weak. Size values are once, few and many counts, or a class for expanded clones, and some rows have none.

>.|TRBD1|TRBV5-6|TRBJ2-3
TGTGCCAGCAGCTCGGGACAGTTCACAGATACGCAGTATTTT
CASSSGQFTDTQYF
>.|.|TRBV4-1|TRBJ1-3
TGCGCCAGCAGCCAAGTTGAAGGTAACACCATATATTTT
CASSQVEGNTIYF
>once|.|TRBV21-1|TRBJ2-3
TGTGCCAGCAGCAAGATAGCGGGGGGCCGGGATACGCAGTATTTT
CASSKIAGGRDTQYF
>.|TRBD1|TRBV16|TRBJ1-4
TGTGCCAGCAGCCAAGGGACAGGGGGTAATGAAAAACTGTTTTTT
CASSQGTGGNEKLFF
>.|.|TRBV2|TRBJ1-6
TGTGCCGCGAGAAGAGGGAACGATTCACCCCTCCACTTT
CAARRGNDSPLHF
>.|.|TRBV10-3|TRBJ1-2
TGTGCCATCAGTGAGGGGACAAACTATGGCTACACCTTC
CAISEGTNYGYTF
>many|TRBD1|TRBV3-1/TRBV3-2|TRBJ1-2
TGTGCCAGCAGCCAGGGGGACAGGGTCTCCTATGGCTACACCTTC
CASSQGDRVSYGYTF
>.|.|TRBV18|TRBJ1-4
TGTGCCAGCTCACCTACGGGACCGGCAACTAATGAAAAACTGTTTTTT
CASSPTGPATNEKLFF
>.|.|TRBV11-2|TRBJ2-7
TGTGCCAGCAGCCCCGGAGGAGTCGAGCAGTACTTC
CASSPGGVEQYF
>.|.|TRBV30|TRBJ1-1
TGTGCCTGGAGCAAACAGCGCATGAACACTGAAGCTTTCTTT
CAWSKQRMNTEAFF
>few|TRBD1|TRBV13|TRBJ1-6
TGTGCCAGCAGCTTAGCTCCGGGACAGGGGACTTCACCCCTCCACTTT
CASSLAPGQGTSPLHF
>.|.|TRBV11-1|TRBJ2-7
TGTGCCAGCACCCTCAGCCAGACGGACTTCTACGAGCAGTACTTC
CASTLSQTDFYEQYF
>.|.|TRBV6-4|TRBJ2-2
TGTGCCAGCAGTGAGGGGGGAGATGGAGGGGAGCTGTTTTTT
CASSEGGDGGELFF
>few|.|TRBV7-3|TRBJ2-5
TGTGCCAGCAGCTCCGGGACTCCGCCCGAGACCCAGTACTTC
CASSSGTPPETQYF
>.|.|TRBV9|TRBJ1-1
TGTGCCAGCAGCTTCACCTACATGGTAGGGGAGAACACTGAAGCTTTCTTT
CASSFTYMVGENTEAFF
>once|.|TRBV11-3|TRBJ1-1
TGTGCCAGCAGCTTGCCCAGCCTAAACACTGAAGCTTTCTTT
CASSLPSLNTEAFF
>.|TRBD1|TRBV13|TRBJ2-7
TGTGCCAGCAGCCCTTACAGGGGGCCCTACGAGCAGTACTTC
CASSPYRGPYEQYF
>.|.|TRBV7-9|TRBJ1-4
TGTGCCAGCAGCTTAGAGGGAACACCAAATGAAAAACTGTTTTTT
CASSLEGTPNEKLFF
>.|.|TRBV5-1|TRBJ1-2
TGCGCCAGCAGCCTGACTCCAGGGAGGGGGAACTATGGCTACACCTTC
CASSLTPGRGNYGYTF
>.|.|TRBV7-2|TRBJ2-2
TGTGCCAGCAGCATGCCGAACACCGGGGAGCTGTTTTTT
CASSMPNTGELFF
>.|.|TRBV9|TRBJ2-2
TGTGCCAGCAGCCCGACCCTAGAAAGTTCCGGGGAGCTGTTTTTT
CASSPTLESSGELFF
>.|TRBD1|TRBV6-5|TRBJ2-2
TGTGCCACCTCCCGGACAGGGGGTCTCGGGGAGCTGTTTTTT
CATSRTGGLGELFF
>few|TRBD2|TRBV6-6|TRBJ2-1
TGTGCCAGCAGTTCGAGGACTAGCGGAGACAATGAGCAGTTCTTC
CASSSRTSGDNEQFF